This TCR beta chain was found in a study of T cell changes during pregnancy in multiple sclerosis. Profiling relied on immunoSEQ multiplex PCR, and the TCRdb table lists in-frame clones only, not all of them. This table holds about 45,000 clones, about 89% found once. Germline V gives CDR1 MNHEY, CDR2 SMNVEV (reference sequence). V dropped 5 bases and J dropped 1; count of bases not matched to a gene: 8. This CDR3 spans 16 amino acids. This clone rates as medium-sized (0.01 to 0.1%). The sequencing used CD4+ T cells from peripheral blood mononuclear cells, collected in the first trimester of pregnancy. This receptor was obtained from a female donor with multiple sclerosis, enrolled in a pregnancy study. V gene TRBV27 combines with J gene TRBJ2-3, with TRBD1 identical over 8 bases. CDR3 sequence reads: CASSPIGQGGTDTQYF. CDR3 DNA: TGTGCCAGCAGTCCAATTGGACAGGGCGGCACAGATACGCAGTATTTT.